The 21 T cell receptor beta chains reported below all come from one sample, sequenced in a study of CD8 T cells in Susac syndrome. cDNA came from 0.5 to 1 ug RNA primed by random hexamers. TCRdb processed the immunoSEQ multiplex PCR reads anew with MiXCR; each CDR3 protein has one entry. The sample consists of around 130,000 distinct CDR3 sequences, over 90% of them appearing once. Sample: CD4+ T cells from PBMCs. These receptor sequences come from a human donor with Susac syndrome.

The rearrangement links TRBV19 to TRBJ1-4; no definite D call. The CDR3 covers 11 residues. Trimming pared 5 bases from V and 8 bases from J, leaving 6 bases between. Germline CDR1 reads LNHDA; CDR2 reads SQIVND (reference sequence). The CDR3 loop reads CASSQVEKLFF. In DNA form, the CDR3 reads TGTGCCAGTAGTCAGGTGGAAAAACTGTTTTTT.

The genes are TRBV29-1 and TRBJ2-5; tentatively, D is TRBD2 (5 bases). The CDR3 length is 11 residues. Trimming took off 5 bases at V and 4 bases at J, with 8 bases between the two ends. Per germline, CDR1 SQVTM and CDR2 ANQGSEA. The CDR3 coding sequence is TGCAGCGTTCGAGAGGGAGAGACCCAGTACTTC. This translates into CSVREGETQYF.

This clonotype came up once. The CDR3 loop reads CSAQRGVGNQPQHF. The CDR3 region has the DNA TGCAGTGCCCAGCGTGGGGTTGGCAATCAGCCCCAGCATTTT. The V gene is TRBV20-1, the J gene TRBJ1-5, with unresolved D. V lost 6 bases to trimming and J lost 2 bases, with 14 bases between them. The CDR3 totals 14 residues. Germline CDR1 is DFQATT and CDR2 is SNEGSKA (reference sequence).

This clonotype was observed once. The chain has TRBV15 and TRBJ2-7; unclear D gene. V was clipped by 0 bases and J by 4 bases, with 16 bases between them. The V gene's germline CDR1 is LNHNV and CDR2 YYDKDF (reference sequence). The length of the CDR3 is 16 residues. CDR3 nucleotide sequence: TGTGCCACCAGCAGAGATATCGATCGCCCTTTATACGAGCAGTACTTC. This encodes CATSRDIDRPLYEQYF. The whole variable domain, remainder taken from reference TRBV15 and TRBJ2-7, is DAMVIQNPRYQVTQFGKPVTLSCSQTLNHNVMYWYQQKSSQAPKLLFHYYDKDFNNEADTPDNFQSRRPNTSFCFLDIRSPGLGDTAMYLCATSRDIDRPLYEQYFGPGTRLTVT.

The chain has TRBV29-1 and TRBJ1-1; D gene uncertain. The CDR3 extends over 13 amino acids. V lost 0 bases to trimming and J lost 9 bases, with 14 bases between them. Germline V gives CDR1 SQVTM, CDR2 ANQGSEA. The CDR3 sequence: CSVEESGLSKAFF. The CDR3 DNA reads TGCAGCGTTGAAGAGTCGGGGTTGTCGAAAGCTTTCTTT.

The rearrangement joins TRBV19 to TRBJ1-2; D remains ambiguous. Trimming stripped 3 bases from V and 7 bases from J, with 18 bases between. CDR1 is LNHDA and CDR2 is SQIVND in the germline V gene (reference sequence). The CDR3 sequence is 15 residues long. The CDR3 sequence: CASSIDPPVGSGYTF. CDR3 sequence (DNA): TGTGCCAGTAGTATTGATCCGCCAGTCGGTAGTGGCTACACCTTC.

CDR3 protein: CATLDTANEKLFF. The CDR3 coding sequence is TGTGCCACGCTGGACACCGCTAATGAAAAACTGTTTTTT. The chain joins TRBV3-1 to TRBJ1-4, with D possibly TRBD1 on 5 matching bases. The V gene's germline CDR1 is LGHDT and CDR2 YNNKEL (reference sequence). Trimming pared 10 bases from V and 3 bases from J, leaving 12 bases between. The CDR3 loop spans 13 amino acids.

This clonotype has only one observation. The chain combines TRBV28 with TRBJ2-6; D call uncertain. There are 15 residues in the CDR3. The V end was cut by 4 bases, the J end by 0 bases, with 7 bases between. From germline, CDR1 is MDHEN and CDR2 SYDVKM. The CDR3 region is CASSSHASGANVLTF. CDR3 in DNA: TGTGCCAGCAGTTCCCACGCCTCTGGGGCCAACGTCCTGACTTTC.

The rearrangement links TRBV27 to TRBJ2-2, with D tentatively TRBD1 (5 bases). Trimming removed 3 bases from V and 7 bases from J, with 12 bases in between. This CDR3 contains 14 residues. Germline V gives CDR1 MNHEY, CDR2 SMNVEV (reference sequence). CDR3 DNA sequence: TGTGCCAGCAGTTTTTCAAAACAGGTCGGGGAGCTGTTTTTT. This translates into CASSFSKQVGELFF.

The chain joins TRBV6-5 to TRBJ2-4; D may correspond to TRBD1 or TRBD2 (5 bases each). Germline V gene data show CDR1 as MNHEY and CDR2 as SVGAGI. The CDR3 has 14 residues. The V end lost 2 bases, the J end lost 6 bases, and 11 bases lay between the germline ends. The CDR3 DNA sequence: TGTGCCAGCAGTTACGAGGGGAGTGGAAACATTCAGTACTTC. It specifies CASSYEGSGNIQYF.

The genes are TRBV7-9 and TRBJ2-1, with D possibly being TRBD1 (6 bases). CDR1 SEHNR and CDR2 FQNEAQ come from the germline V gene (reference sequence). V dropped 4 bases and J dropped 8 bases, with 18 bases sitting between them. The CDR3 is made up of 15 amino acids. The CDR3 DNA is TGTGCCAGCAGCTCCCGAGGGGGAGCTTGGGATGAGCAGTTCTTC. It codes for CASSSRGGAWDEQFF.

This clonotype was found once. V usage is TRBV14 and J usage is TRBJ2-7; the D gene is possibly TRBD2 (6 bases). The V gene lost 6 bases and the J gene lost 3 bases, with 18 bases spanning the gap. This CDR3 spans 15 amino acids. Per germline, CDR1 SGHDN and CDR2 FVKESK. CDR3 sequence: CASSRSGGGFYEQYF. CDR3 DNA sequence: TGTGCCAGCAGTCGTAGCGGAGGAGGGTTCTACGAGCAGTACTTC.

The genes are TRBV30 and TRBJ2-7; 7 nucleotides agree with TRBD2. The CDR3 length is 13 residues. After removal of 2 bases from V and 3 bases from J, the junction contained 4 bases not matched to a gene. CDR1 and CDR2 (germline): GTSNPN, SVGIG (reference sequence). This CDR3 reads CAWSRAGLYEQYF. Here the CDR3 DNA reads TGTGCCTGGAGTAGAGCGGGGCTCTACGAGCAGTACTTC.

In its sample, this clonotype was seen once. V usage is TRBV29-1 and J usage is TRBJ2-7; 11 bases line up with TRBD1. The CDR3 is 15 residues long. Looked up from germline, CDR1 is SQVTM and CDR2 is ANQGSEA. The trim removed 4 bases at V and 7 bases at J, leaving 12 bases unmatched. The CDR3 here is CSVGTGGASPGEQYF. For the CDR3, the DNA is TGCAGCGTTGGGACAGGGGGCGCGTCTCCGGGAGAGCAGTACTTC.

The chain joins TRBV5-1 to TRBJ2-3; no clear D. CDR3 length: 15 amino acids. The ends were cut back, 0 bases at V and 0 bases at J, with 8 bases in the middle. Germline loops: CDR1 SGHRS, CDR2 YFSETQ. CDR3 bases: TGCGCCAGCAGCTTGGATTCTAGAAGCACAGATACGCAGTATTTT. It codes for CASSLDSRSTDTQYF.

This clonotype has just one count. The rearrangement links TRBV15 to TRBJ2-1; no reliable D call. The CDR3 extends over 13 amino acids. Germline V gene sequence: CDR1 LNHNV, CDR2 YYDKDF (reference sequence). The germline V and J ends were trimmed by 0 bases and 5 bases, with 5 bases remaining between them. The DNA of the CDR3 is TGTGCCACCAGCAGAGATCTAAACAATGAGCAGTTCTTC. It yields the protein CATSRDLNNEQFF.

The CDR3 nucleotides read TGCAGTGCTAGTGGGGGGACCACATCCTACAATGAGCAGTTCTTC. Translated: CSASGGTTSYNEQFF. The rearrangement links TRBV20-1 to TRBJ2-1; TRBD2 might be the D (6 bases). The CDR3 totals 15 residues. Germline assignment: CDR1 DFQATT and CDR2 SNEGSKA (reference sequence). V was shortened by 3 bases and J by 1 base, with 13 bases between the two germline ends.

The chain carries TRBV29-1 and TRBJ2-3; 10 bases are a match to TRBD2. Trimming at V came to 5 bases and at J to 6 bases, leaving 14 bases not matched to a gene. This CDR3 has 16 residues. Germline V gene data show CDR1 as SQVTM and CDR2 as ANQGSEA. The CDR3 loop reads CSVPSGRSFLVDTQYF. The CDR3 nucleotides read TGCAGCGTTCCTAGCGGGAGATCTTTTCTTGTTGATACGCAGTATTTT.

This clonotype was picked up one time. J is TRBJ2-1 and V is TRBV2; 8 bases map to TRBD2. CDR1 SNHLY and CDR2 FYNNEI come from the germline V gene. This CDR3 spans 16 amino acids. The junction had 7 bases not matched to a gene; V was cut back by 6 bases and J by 0 bases. The CDR3 region has the DNA TGTGCCAGCAGCTACAGCACTAGCGGCTCCTACAATGAGCAGTTCTTC. This translates into CASSYSTSGSYNEQFF.

V gene TRBV20-1 combines with J gene TRBJ1-5, with no clear D. Trimming stripped 6 bases from V and 2 bases from J, with 8 bases between. Germline CDR1 is DFQATT and CDR2 is SNEGSKA (reference sequence). CDR3 length: 12 amino acids. In nucleotides, the CDR3 is TGCAGTGCCATCCGTGGCAATCAGCCCCAGCATTTT. It yields the protein CSAIRGNQPQHF.

The CDR3 loop is CATLTGGQEQYF. The CDR3 DNA reads as TGTGCCACCCTTACAGGGGGGCAAGAGCAGTACTTC. The chain recombines TRBV28 with TRBJ2-7, with TRBD1 matching 8 bases. V trimming: 10 bases; J trimming: 7 bases; junction bases outside the gene matches: 9. CDR3 length equals 12 residues. Germline-derived CDR1 and CDR2 are MDHEN and SYDVKM.